Given below is one T cell receptor beta chain in context. Individuals who donated were healthy Caucasians from Russia aged roughly 6 to 100. Then a second PCR, running roughly 7 to 11 cycles, was carried out with a sample-barcoded 5' primer and a J-beta primer mix. The template-switch adaptor, which had 12 random nucleotides, put a tag on each cDNA molecule. From the 5' RACE reads, TCRdb called clonotypes with MiXCR, one entry per CDR3 protein. The sample includes 1.4 million to 1.5 million distinct CDR3 sequences, approximately 42% seen only once; the top ten take under 8%. Trimming took off 1 base at V and 4 bases at J, with 22 bases between the two ends. This CDR3 is 17 amino acids long. Germline V gene data show CDR1 as DFQATT and CDR2 as SNEGSKA (reference sequence). The source of the sample is a study of blood T cells in healthy people across ages. About the research overall: Template switching recovered approximately one barcoded beta molecule for every two T cells.

V gene TRBV20-1 combines with J gene TRBJ1-2; D is undetermined. The clonotype originates from a woman younger than 35 in good health. What was sequenced was blood. CDR3 residues: CSARGNRSHGKLYGYTF. The CDR3, as DNA: TGCAGTGCTAGAGGGAACAGAAGTCACGGTAAACTCTATGGCTACACCTTC.